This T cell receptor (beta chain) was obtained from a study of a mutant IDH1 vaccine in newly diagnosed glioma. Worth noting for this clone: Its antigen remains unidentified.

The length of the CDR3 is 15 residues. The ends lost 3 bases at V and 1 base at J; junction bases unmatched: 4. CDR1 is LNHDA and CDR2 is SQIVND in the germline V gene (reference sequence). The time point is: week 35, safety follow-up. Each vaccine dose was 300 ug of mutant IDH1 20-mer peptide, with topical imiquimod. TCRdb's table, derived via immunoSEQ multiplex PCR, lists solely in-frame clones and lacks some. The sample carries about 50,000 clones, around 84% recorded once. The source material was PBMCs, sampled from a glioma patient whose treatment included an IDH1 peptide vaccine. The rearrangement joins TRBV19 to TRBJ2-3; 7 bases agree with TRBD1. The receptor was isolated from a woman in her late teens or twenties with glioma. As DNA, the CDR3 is TGTGCCAGTAGTATCTACAGGGGAGGCACAGATACGCAGTATTTT. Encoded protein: CASSIYRGGTDTQYF.